In this sample, the clone carrying this T cell receptor (beta chain) turned up a few times. Looked up from germline, CDR1 is SGHRS and CDR2 is YFSETQ. Trimming stripped 0 bases from V and 4 bases from J, with 4 bases between. The CDR3 consists of 12 residues. This entry belongs to a study of blood T cell repertoires in COVID-19. The wider study: T cells, B-cell-depleted T cells, or PBMCs provided the cDNA or gDNA that served as material.

Some clones are missing from TCRdb's copy, which holds only in-frame ones; the method was immunoSEQ multiplex PCR. The sample contains about 52,000 clones, under 90% of which appear only once. This chain links TRBV5-1 with TRBJ1-1; no reliable D call. Sequenced input: peripheral blood. This receptor was obtained from a man aged 65 to 85 with acute or convalescent COVID-19. The CDR3 DNA reads TGCGCCAGCAGCTTGGCTTCCACTGAAGCTTTCTTT. It encodes CASSLASTEAFF.